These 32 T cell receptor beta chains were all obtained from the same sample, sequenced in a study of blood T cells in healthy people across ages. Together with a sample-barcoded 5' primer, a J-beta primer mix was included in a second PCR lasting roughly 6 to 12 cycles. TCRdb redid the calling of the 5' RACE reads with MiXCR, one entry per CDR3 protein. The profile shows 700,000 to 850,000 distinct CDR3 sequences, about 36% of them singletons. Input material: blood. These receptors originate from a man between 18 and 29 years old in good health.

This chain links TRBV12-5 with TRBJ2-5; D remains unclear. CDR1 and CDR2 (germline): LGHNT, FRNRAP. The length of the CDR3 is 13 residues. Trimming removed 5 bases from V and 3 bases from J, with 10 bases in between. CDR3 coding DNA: TGTGCTAGTGGTCCCCTTGGCGAAGAGACCCAGTACTTC. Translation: CASGPLGEETQYF.

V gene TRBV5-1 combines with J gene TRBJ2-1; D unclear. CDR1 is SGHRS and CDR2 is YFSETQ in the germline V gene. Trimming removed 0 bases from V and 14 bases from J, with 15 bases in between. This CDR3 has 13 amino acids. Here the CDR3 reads CASSLGAPRVKFF. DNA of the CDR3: TGCGCCAGCAGCTTGGGGGCCCCAAGGGTCAAGTTCTTC.

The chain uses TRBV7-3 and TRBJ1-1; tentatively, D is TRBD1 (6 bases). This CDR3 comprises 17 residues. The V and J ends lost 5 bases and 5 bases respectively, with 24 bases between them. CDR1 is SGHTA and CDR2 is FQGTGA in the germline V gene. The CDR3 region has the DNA TGTGCCAGCAGCCCCCACCCGCCCAGGGGAAGTGGGACTGAAGCTTTCTTT. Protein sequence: CASSPHPPRGSGTEAFF.

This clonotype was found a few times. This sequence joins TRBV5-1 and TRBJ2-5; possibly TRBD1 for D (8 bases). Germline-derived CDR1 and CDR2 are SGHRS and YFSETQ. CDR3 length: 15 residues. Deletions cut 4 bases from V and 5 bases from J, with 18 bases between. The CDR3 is CASSLAGDRGETQYF. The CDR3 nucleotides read TGCGCCAGCAGCCTGGCGGGAGACAGGGGTGAGACCCAGTACTTC.

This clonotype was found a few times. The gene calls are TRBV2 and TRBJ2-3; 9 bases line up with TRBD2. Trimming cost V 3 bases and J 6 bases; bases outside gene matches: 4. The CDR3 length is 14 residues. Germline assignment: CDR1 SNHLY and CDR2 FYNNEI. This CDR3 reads CASSDSGGDDTQYF. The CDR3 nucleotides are TGTGCCAGCAGTGATAGCGGGGGCGACGATACGCAGTATTTT.

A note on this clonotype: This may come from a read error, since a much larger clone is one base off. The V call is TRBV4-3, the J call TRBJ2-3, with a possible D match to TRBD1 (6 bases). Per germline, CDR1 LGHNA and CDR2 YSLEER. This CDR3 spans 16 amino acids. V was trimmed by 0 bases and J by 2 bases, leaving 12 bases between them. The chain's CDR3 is CASSQDVQGPTDTQYF. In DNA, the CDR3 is TGCGCCAGCAGCCAAGATGTTCAGGGGCCCACAGATACGCAGTATTTT.

CDR3 bases: TGCAGCGTTGAAGATCCAGGAACGGCGCGATCTGGGGCCAACGTCCTGACTTTC. This codes for CSVEDPGTARSGANVLTF. The chain couples TRBV29-1 to TRBJ2-6, with no clear D. This CDR3 has 18 residues. CDR1 is SQVTM and CDR2 is ANQGSEA in the germline V gene. Trimming removed 0 bases at V and 1 base at J, with 16 bases between.

CDR3 sequence: CASSLTLGGRGSEQFF. Written as DNA, the CDR3 is TGTGCCAGCAGCCTGACCCTAGGGGGGCGAGGGAGTGAGCAGTTCTTC. This chain joins TRBV14 and TRBJ2-1; tentatively, D is TRBD1 or TRBD2 (6 bases each). The V end lost 4 bases, the J end lost 9 bases, and 22 bases lay between the germline ends. In germline, CDR1 is SGHDN, CDR2 FVKESK. The CDR3 is made up of 16 amino acids. Drawing the rest from reference TRBV14 and TRBJ2-1, the complete variable domain is EAGVTQFPSHSVIEKGQTVTLRCDPISGHDNLYWYRRVMGKEIKFLLHFVKESKQDESGMPNNRFLAERTGGTYSTLKVQPAELEDSGVYFCASSLTLGGRGSEQFFGPGTRLTVL.

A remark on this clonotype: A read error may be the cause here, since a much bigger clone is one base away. The CDR3 coding sequence is TGCAGCGTTGAGAGTCGGGGGACTACCTACGAGCAGTTCTTC. Its translation: CSVESRGTTYEQFF. V is TRBV29-1 and J is TRBJ2-1; the match to TRBD2 covers 7 bases. Germline CDR1 and CDR2: SQVTM and ANQGSEA. The ends lost 3 bases at V and 10 bases at J; junction bases unmatched: 12. This CDR3 spans 14 amino acids.

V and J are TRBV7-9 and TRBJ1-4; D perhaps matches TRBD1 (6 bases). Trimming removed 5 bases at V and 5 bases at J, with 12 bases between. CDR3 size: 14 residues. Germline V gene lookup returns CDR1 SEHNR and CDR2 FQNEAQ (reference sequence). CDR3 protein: CASSPQGVNEKLFF. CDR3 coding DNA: TGTGCCAGCAGCCCACAGGGAGTAAATGAAAAACTGTTTTTT.

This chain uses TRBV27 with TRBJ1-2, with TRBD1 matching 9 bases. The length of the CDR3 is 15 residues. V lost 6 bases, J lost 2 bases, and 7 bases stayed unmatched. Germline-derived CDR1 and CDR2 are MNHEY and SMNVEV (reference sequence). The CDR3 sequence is CASRTPGTGNYGYTF. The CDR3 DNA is TGTGCCAGCAGAACCCCCGGGACAGGGAACTATGGCTACACCTTC.

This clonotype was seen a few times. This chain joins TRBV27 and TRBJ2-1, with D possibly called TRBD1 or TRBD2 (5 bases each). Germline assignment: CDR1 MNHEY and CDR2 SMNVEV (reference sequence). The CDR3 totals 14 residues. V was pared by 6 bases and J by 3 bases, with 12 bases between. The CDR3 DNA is TGTGCCAGCAGCCGGGACGGGAACTACAATGAGCAGTTCTTC. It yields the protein CASSRDGNYNEQFF.

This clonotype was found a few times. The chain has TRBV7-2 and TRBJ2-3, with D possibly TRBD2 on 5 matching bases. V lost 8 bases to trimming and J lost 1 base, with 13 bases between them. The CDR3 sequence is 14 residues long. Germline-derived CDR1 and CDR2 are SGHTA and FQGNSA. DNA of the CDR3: TGTGCCAGCCGAGGGTTTGACGGCACAGATACGCAGTATTTT. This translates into CASRGFDGTDTQYF.

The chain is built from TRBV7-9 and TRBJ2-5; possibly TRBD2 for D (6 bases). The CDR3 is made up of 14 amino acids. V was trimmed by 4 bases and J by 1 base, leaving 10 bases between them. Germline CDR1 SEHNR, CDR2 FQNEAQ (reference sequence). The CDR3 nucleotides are TGTGCCAGCAGCTCCCGGGGGATCCAAGAGACCCAGTACTTC. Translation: CASSSRGIQETQYF.

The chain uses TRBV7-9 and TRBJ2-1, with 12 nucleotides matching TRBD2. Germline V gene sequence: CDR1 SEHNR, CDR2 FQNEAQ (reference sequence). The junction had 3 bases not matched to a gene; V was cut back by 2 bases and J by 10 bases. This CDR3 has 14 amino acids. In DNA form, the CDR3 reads TGTGCCAGCAGCTTACTGACTAGCGGGGGAGAGCAGTTCTTC. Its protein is CASSLLTSGGEQFF.

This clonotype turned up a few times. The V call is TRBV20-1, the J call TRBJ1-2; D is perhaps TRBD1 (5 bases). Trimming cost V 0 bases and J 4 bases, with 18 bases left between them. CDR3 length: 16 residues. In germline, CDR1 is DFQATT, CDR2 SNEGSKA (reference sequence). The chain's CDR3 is CSARESKNRRIYGYTF. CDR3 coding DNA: TGCAGTGCTAGAGAGTCCAAAAACAGGCGGATCTATGGCTACACCTTC.

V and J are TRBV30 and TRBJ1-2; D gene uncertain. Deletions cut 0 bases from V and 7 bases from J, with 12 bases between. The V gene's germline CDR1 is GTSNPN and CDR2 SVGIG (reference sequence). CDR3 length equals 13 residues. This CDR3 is CAWSVYSRSGYTF. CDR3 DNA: TGTGCCTGGAGTGTTTATAGTCGTAGTGGCTACACCTTC.

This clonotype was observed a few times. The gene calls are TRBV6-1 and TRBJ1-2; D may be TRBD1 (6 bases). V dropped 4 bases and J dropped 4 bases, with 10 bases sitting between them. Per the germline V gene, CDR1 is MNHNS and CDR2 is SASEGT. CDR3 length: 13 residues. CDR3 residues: CASSVDRPYGYTF. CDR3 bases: TGTGCCAGCAGTGTTGACAGGCCCTATGGCTACACCTTC.

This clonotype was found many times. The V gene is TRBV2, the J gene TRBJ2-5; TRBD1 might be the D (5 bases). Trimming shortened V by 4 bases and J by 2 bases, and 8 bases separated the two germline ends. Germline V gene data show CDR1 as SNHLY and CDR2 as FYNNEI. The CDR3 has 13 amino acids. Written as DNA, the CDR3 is TGTGCCAGCAGTGTAGACAGACAAGAGACCCAGTACTTC. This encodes CASSVDRQETQYF.

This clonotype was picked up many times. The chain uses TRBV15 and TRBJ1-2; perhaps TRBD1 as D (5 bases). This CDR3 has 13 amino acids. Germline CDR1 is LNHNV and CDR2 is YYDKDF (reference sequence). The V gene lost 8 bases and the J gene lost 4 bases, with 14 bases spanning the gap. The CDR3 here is CATGTGDFYGYTF. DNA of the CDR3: TGTGCCACCGGTACGGGGGACTTCTATGGCTACACCTTC.

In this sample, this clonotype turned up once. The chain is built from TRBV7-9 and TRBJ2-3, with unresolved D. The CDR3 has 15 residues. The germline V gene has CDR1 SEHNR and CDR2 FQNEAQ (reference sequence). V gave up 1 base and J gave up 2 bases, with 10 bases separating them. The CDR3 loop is CASSLGSPDTDTQYF. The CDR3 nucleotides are TGTGCCAGCAGCTTAGGGTCACCGGACACAGATACGCAGTATTTT.

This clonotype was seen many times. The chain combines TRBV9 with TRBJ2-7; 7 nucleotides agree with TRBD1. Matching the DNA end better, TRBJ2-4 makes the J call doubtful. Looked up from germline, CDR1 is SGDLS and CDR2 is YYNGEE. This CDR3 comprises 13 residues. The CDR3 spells CASSGPGTDIQYF. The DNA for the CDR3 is TGTGCCAGCAGCGGTCCAGGGACAGACATTCAGTACTTC.

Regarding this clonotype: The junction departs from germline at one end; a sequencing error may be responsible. Here the CDR3 DNA reads TGTGCTAGCAGCCGACTTCTGACTGACAGGGAAGAGACCCAGTACTTC. Its translation: CASSRLLTDREETQYF. The chain couples TRBV7-7 to TRBJ2-5, with 7 bases identical to TRBD1. The CDR3 runs 16 residues. Germline lookup yields CDR1 SSHAT and CDR2 FNYEAQ (reference sequence). Drawing the rest from reference TRBV7-7 and TRBJ2-5, the complete variable domain is GAGVSQSPRYKVTKRGQDVTLRCDPISSHATLYWYQQALGQGPEFLTYFNYEAQPDKSGLPSDRFSAERPEGSISTLTIQRTEQRDSAMYRCASSRLLTDREETQYFGPGTRLLVL.

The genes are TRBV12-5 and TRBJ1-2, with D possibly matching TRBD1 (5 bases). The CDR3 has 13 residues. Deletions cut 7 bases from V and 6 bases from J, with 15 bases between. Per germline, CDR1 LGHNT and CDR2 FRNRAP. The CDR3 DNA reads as TGTGCTAGTGCCCTGGACAAGGGAGATGGCTACACCTTC. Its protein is CASALDKGDGYTF.

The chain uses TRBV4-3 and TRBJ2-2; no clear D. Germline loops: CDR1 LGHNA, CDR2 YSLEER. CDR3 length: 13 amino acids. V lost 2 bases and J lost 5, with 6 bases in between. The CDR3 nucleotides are TGCGCCAGCAGCCAATCAAGGACCGGGGAGCTGTTTTTT. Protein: CASSQSRTGELFF.

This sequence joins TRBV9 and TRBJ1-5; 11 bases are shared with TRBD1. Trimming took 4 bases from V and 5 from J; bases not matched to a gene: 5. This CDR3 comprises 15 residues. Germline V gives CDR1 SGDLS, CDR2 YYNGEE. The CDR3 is CASSKGQGAYQPQHF. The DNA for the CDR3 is TGTGCCAGCAGCAAAGGACAGGGGGCATATCAGCCCCAGCATTTT.

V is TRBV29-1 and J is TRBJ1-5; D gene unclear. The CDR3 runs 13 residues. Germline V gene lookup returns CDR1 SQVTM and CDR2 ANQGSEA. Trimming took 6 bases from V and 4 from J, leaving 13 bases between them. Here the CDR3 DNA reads TGCAGCGTGGCCGGGTCGAATAATCAGCCCCAGCATTTT. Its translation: CSVAGSNNQPQHF. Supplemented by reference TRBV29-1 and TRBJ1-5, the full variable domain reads SAVISQKPSRDICQRGTSLTIQCQVDSQVTMMFWYRQQPGQSLTLIATANQGSEATYESGFVIDKFPISRPNLTFSTLTVSNMSPEDSSIYLCSVAGSNNQPQHFGDGTRLSIL.

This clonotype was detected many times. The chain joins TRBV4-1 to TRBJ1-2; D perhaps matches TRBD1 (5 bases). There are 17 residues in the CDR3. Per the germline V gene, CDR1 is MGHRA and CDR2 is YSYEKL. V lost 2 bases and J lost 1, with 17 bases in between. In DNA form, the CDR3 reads TGCGCCAGCAGCCAATTCCCGACTAGGGGCGATAACTATGGCTACACCTTC. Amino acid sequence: CASSQFPTRGDNYGYTF.

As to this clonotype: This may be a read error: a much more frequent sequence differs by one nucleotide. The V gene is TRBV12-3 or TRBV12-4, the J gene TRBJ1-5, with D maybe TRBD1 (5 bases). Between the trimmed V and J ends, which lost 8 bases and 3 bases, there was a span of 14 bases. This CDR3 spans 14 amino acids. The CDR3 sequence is CASGSGRDNQPQHF. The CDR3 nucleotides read TGTGCCAGCGGTTCAGGGAGGGACAATCAGCCCCAGCATTTT.

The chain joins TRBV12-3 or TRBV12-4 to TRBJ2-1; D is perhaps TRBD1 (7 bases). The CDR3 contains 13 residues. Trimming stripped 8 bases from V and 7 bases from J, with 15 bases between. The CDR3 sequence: CASARRGPNEQFF. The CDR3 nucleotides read TGTGCCAGCGCCAGGAGGGGGCCAAATGAGCAGTTCTTC.

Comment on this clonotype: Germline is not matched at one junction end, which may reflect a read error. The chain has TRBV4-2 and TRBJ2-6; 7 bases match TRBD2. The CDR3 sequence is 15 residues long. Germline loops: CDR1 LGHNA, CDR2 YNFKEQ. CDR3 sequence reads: CASSQDRGGVNVLTF. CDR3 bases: TGTGCCAGCAGCCAAGATCGTGGGGGGGTCAACGTCCTGACTTTC.

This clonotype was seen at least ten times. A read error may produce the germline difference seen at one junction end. The CDR3 reads CASSFSGGETQYF. The CDR3 region has the DNA TGTGCCAGCAGTTTTTCCGGGGGGGAGACCCAGTACTTC. The V gene is TRBV5-1, the J gene TRBJ2-5; 7 nucleotides line up with TRBD2. This CDR3 region has 13 residues. Germline CDR1 is SGHRS and CDR2 is YFSETQ.